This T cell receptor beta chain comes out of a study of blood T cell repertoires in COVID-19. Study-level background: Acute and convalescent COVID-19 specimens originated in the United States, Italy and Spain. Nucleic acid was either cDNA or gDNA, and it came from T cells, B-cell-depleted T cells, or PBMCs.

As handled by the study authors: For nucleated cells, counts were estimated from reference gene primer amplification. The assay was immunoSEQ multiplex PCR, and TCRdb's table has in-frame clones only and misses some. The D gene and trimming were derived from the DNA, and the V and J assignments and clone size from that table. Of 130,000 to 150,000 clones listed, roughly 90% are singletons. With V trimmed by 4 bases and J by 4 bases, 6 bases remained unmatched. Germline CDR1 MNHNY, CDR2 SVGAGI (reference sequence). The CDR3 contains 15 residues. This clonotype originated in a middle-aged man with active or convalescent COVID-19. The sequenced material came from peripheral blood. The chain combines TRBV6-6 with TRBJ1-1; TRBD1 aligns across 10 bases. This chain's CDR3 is CASSSQDRGGTEAFF. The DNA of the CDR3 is TGTGCCAGCAGTTCGCAGGACAGGGGGGGCACTGAAGCTTTCTTT.